The clone carrying this T cell receptor beta chain was recorded once. At one of its ends the junction is not consistent with the germline gene, which may arise from a read error. Alongside a J-beta primer mix, a sample-barcoded 5' primer served in a second PCR lasting roughly 6 to 11 cycles. Paired-end reads containing CDR3 totaled no fewer than 3 million for each sample. TCRdb analysed the 5' RACE reads with MiXCR anew, one entry per CDR3 protein. The sample includes 1.5 million or so distinct CDR3 sequences, approximately 43% of them seen just once. The source of the sample is a study of blood T cells in healthy people across ages. Study-wide background: With template switching, about one barcoded beta molecule was captured per two T cells.

Germline loops: CDR1 MNHEY, CDR2 SMNVEV (reference sequence). The CDR3 consists of 16 residues. Extraction yielded at least 5 micrograms of total RNA per sample. V usage is TRBV27 and J usage is TRBJ2-7; D is undetermined. Sequencing was carried out using blood. The sequence derives from a woman under 30 in good health. CDR3 DNA sequence: TGTGCCGGCAGTTTGAAGGGCGGCGGTCTATCCTACGAGCAGTACTTC. This sequence encodes CAGSLKGGGLSYEQYF.